This T cell receptor (beta chain) was recorded in a study of cytomegalovirus exposure and HLA in healthy donors. Overall study results and limits: CMV serostatus was the sole immune exposure information available.

V was pared by 4 bases and J by 6 bases, with 22 bases between. The CDR3 spans 16 residues. CDR1 is MNHNS, CDR2 SASEGT, per germline. With respect to this clone: Antigen: not known.

Primers for the PCR totalled 60 Vbeta and 13 Jbeta. Methods used by the authors: Unique TCR beta chains numbered about 80 million in a later analysis, with around 12 million shared. The protocol was immunoSEQ multiplex PCR, while the TCRdb copy is restricted to in-frame clones and leaves out a portion. V and J calls and clone size are those listed in that table; D and trimming were worked out from the DNA. This sample contains around 210,000 clones. The chain carries TRBV6-1 and TRBJ2-7; D is possibly TRBD1 (6 bases). The origin of this receptor is a girl aged 2 to 10 in good health and CMV-seropositive. Sequencing used PBMCs. The CDR3 here is CASSVTGPGVGSEQYF. The CDR3 nucleotides are TGTGCCAGCAGTGTAACAGGGCCAGGGGTGGGTTCCGAGCAGTACTTC.